A single sample gave rise to the 30 T cell receptor beta chains below, sequenced in a study of CD8+CD57+ T cells in acquired aplastic anemia. The TCR beta profiling, which covered VDJ combination and CDR3 sequence, was carried out using genomic DNA as the template. TCRdb redid the calling of the reads with MiXCR, one entry per CDR3 protein. Altogether under 200,000 distinct CDR3 sequences are present, about 48% being singletons, with the ten largest covering about 30%. Patients picked for sequencing had shown CD8+CD57+ cell expansion detected by flow cytometry. The sequencing input was sorted CD4+, CD8+, or CD8+CD57+ T cells (not recorded which) from PBMCs. The receptors stem from a human donor with aplastic anemia.

This clonotype came up many times. The CDR3 nucleotides read TGTGCCACCATTATTCAGACAGGGCCTGGGGCCAACGTCCTGACTTTC. It specifies CATIIQTGPGANVLTF. The rearrangement uses TRBV24-1 and TRBJ2-6, with 7 bases aligning to TRBD1. Trimming cost V 8 bases and J 2 bases; bases outside gene matches: 8. The CDR3 is 16 residues long. Germline values: CDR1 KGHDR, CDR2 SFDVKD.

About this clonotype itself: Being one base from a much bigger clone, this may be a read error. This chain links TRBV6-1 with TRBJ2-6, with a possible D match to TRBD1 (6 bases). Trimming shortened V by 6 bases and J by 8 bases, and 17 bases separated the two germline ends. This CDR3 has 15 residues. Germline CDR1 and CDR2: MNHNS and SASEGT. Here the CDR3 DNA reads TGTGCCAGCAGCACTTCAGGGGCAGGGACCAACGTCCTGACTTTC. The encoded protein is CASSTSGAGTNVLTF.

This clonotype occurred many times. At one end the junction does not follow the germline gene, possibly because of a read error. This chain joins TRBV7-9 and TRBJ2-7, with D possibly matching TRBD2 (6 bases). This CDR3 has 13 amino acids. Germline CDR1 is SEHNR and CDR2 is FQNEAQ (reference sequence). CDR3 sequence reads: CASSPWDSCEQYF. For the CDR3, the DNA is TGTGCCAGCAGCCCTTGGGACTCCTGCGAGCAGTACTTC.

This clonotype was counted only a few times. This chain links TRBV25-1 with TRBJ1-2; the D is unclear. CDR3 size: 13 residues. V lost 3 bases and J 2 bases, leaving 7 bases between the germline ends. Germline assignment: CDR1 MGHDK and CDR2 SYGVNS. The CDR3 bases are TGTGCCAGCAGTGAGGCGGGGAACTATGGCTACACCTTC. Amino acid sequence: CASSEAGNYGYTF.

This clonotype was seen only once. The chain employs TRBV7-9 and TRBJ2-7, with D unresolved. The length of the CDR3 is 13 residues. The germline V gene has CDR1 SEHNR and CDR2 FQNEAQ (reference sequence). Trimming took 3 bases from V and 5 from J, leaving 11 bases between them. The CDR3 DNA reads TGTGCCAGCAGCTTGGTGGCGGTAAACGAGCAGTACTTC. It encodes CASSLVAVNEQYF.

This clonotype appeared many times. The chain uses TRBV7-9 and TRBJ1-1; D remains ambiguous. V gave up 1 base and J gave up 6 bases, with 6 bases separating them. The germline CDR1 and CDR2 sequences are SEHNR and FQNEAQ (reference sequence). This CDR3 region has 12 residues. The CDR3 region is CASSLGSPEAFF. CDR3 DNA: TGTGCCAGCAGCTTAGGCTCGCCTGAAGCTTTCTTT.

This clonotype was recorded many times. This chain connects TRBV12-3 or TRBV12-4 to TRBJ2-1; 10 nucleotides match TRBD2. The length of the CDR3 is 15 residues. J gave up 6 bases and V 1 base, and 3 bases lay outside the gene matches. CDR3: CASSLGAGGPNEQFF. The CDR3 DNA is TGTGCCAGCAGTTTAGGAGCGGGAGGGCCCAATGAGCAGTTCTTC.

This clonotype was detected many times. V and J are TRBV5-1 and TRBJ1-2, with 8 bases that match TRBD1. This CDR3 has 13 amino acids. Germline V gene lookup returns CDR1 SGHRS and CDR2 YFSETQ. After removal of 4 bases from V and 6 bases from J, the junction contained 5 bases not matched to a gene. The CDR3 loop is CASSVRTGNGYTF. CDR3 nucleotides: TGCGCCAGCAGCGTGCGGACAGGGAATGGCTACACCTTC. Full variable domain (remainder filled in from reference TRBV5-1 and TRBJ1-2): KAGVTQTPRYLIKTRGQQVTLSCSPISGHRSVSWYQQTPGQGLQFLFEYFSETQRNKGNFPGRFSGRQFSNSRSEMNVSTLELGDSALYLCASSVRTGNGYTFGSGTRLTVV.

V gene TRBV12-5 combines with J gene TRBJ1-1; no reliable D call. Germline lookup yields CDR1 LGHNT and CDR2 FRNRAP. This CDR3 has 14 residues. Trimming removed 2 bases at V and 4 bases at J, with 11 bases between. CDR3 bases: TGTGCTAGTGGTTTGACCGGCCGGGTCACTGAAGCTTTCTTT. It translates to CASGLTGRVTEAFF.

As for this clonotype: This may arise from a read error, as a much more abundant clone is one base away. This rearrangement joins TRBV20-1 to TRBJ2-2; D is perhaps TRBD2 (6 bases). CDR1 and CDR2 from the germline V gene are DFQATT and SNEGSKA (reference sequence). V was shortened by 5 bases and J by 0 bases, with 13 bases between the two germline ends. This CDR3 has 15 residues. The CDR3 loop reads CSAVPSEANTGELFF. CDR3 DNA: TGCAGTGCTGTTCCTAGCGAAGCGAACACCGGGGAGCTGTTTTTT.

This clonotype was found a few times. This chain links TRBV2 with TRBJ2-7, with TRBD2 as a possible D gene (5 bases). This CDR3 comprises 13 residues. Trimming cost V 7 bases and J 2 bases, with 12 bases left between them. Germline V lookup: CDR1 SNHLY, CDR2 FYNNEI. In nucleotides, the CDR3 is TGTGCCAGCAACCTGGGGAGAGCCTACGAGCAGTACTTC. Its translation is CASNLGRAYEQYF.

On this clonotype itself: This may be a read error: a much more frequent sequence differs by one nucleotide. V and J are TRBV11-1 and TRBJ2-2, with D possibly being TRBD2 (5 bases). Per the germline V gene, CDR1 is SGHAT and CDR2 is FQDESV (reference sequence). The CDR3 consists of 13 residues. The CDR3 loop is CASSLVDTGELLF. CDR3 nucleotide sequence: TGTGCCAGCAGCTTAGTAGACACCGGGGAGCTGCTTTTT. The whole variable domain, filled in from reference TRBV11-1 and TRBJ2-2, reads EAEVAQSPRYKITEKSQAVAFWCDPISGHATLYWYRQILGQGPELLVQFQDESVVDDSQLPKDRFSAERLKGVDSTLKIQPAELGDSAMYLCASSLVDTGELLFGEGSRLTVL.

This clonotype was observed many times. V is TRBV6-1 and J is TRBJ1-1; a possible D gene is TRBD1 (5 bases). V was clipped by 6 bases and J by 5 bases, with 19 bases between them. The germline CDR1 and CDR2 sequences are MNHNS and SASEGT. This CDR3 comprises 15 residues. The CDR3 nucleotides read TGTGCCAGCAGCGAACCACAGGTGGTATTTACTGAAGCTTTCTTT. Protein: CASSEPQVVFTEAFF.

This chain connects TRBV7-6 to TRBJ2-1; TRBD1 matches 9 bases. V shed 8 bases, J shed 4 bases, and the junction held 0 bases outside the gene matches. Germline V gene sequence: CDR1 SGHVS, CDR2 FNYEAQ. The CDR3 covers 12 residues. In DNA, the CDR3 is TGTGCCAGCGGGACAGGGTACAATGAGCAGTTCTTC. This gives the protein CASGTGYNEQFF.

In its sample, this clonotype was seen many times. This rearrangement joins TRBV27 to TRBJ1-1; D ambiguous. The CDR3 has 14 amino acids. CDR1 is MNHEY and CDR2 is SMNVEV in the germline V gene (reference sequence). V was clipped by 5 bases and J by 0 bases, with 10 bases between them. Written as DNA, the CDR3 is TGTGCCAGCAGTCCCGTTGACCTGAACACTGAAGCTTTCTTT. It translates to CASSPVDLNTEAFF.

The table lists this clonotype with a few counts. The gene calls are TRBV29-1 and TRBJ1-1; TRBD1 is a possible D gene (5 bases). Trimming removed 6 bases from V and 12 bases from J, with 17 bases in between. The CDR3 loop spans 11 amino acids. The germline V gene encodes CDR1 SQVTM and CDR2 ANQGSEA. The CDR3 DNA reads as TGCAGCGTGGAGCCCGGGGACCTACCTTTCTTT. This sequence encodes CSVEPGDLPFF.

The chain joins TRBV20-1 to TRBJ2-5, with unresolved D. The CDR3 spans 11 residues. The germline gives CDR1 DFQATT, CDR2 SNEGSKA (reference sequence). Trimming took off 5 bases at V and 6 bases at J, with 10 bases between the two ends. The CDR3 DNA reads as TGCAGTGCTGAGGACGGACAGACCCAGTACTTC. Translation: CSAEDGQTQYF.

This clonotype was found many times. The chain has TRBV10-3 and TRBJ1-1, with D tentatively TRBD1 (6 bases). The CDR3 loop spans 15 amino acids. V lost 10 bases and J lost 3, with 21 bases in between. Germline loops: CDR1 ENHRY, CDR2 SYGVKD. The CDR3 coding sequence is TGTGCCACCCGTGGGTTCTGGGGGCTGGACACTGAAGCTTTCTTT. Amino acid sequence: CATRGFWGLDTEAFF.

The chain carries TRBV20-1 and TRBJ1-6; no reliable D call. The V end was cut by 6 bases, the J end by 5 bases, with 14 bases between. The CDR3 sequence is 14 residues long. Per the germline V gene, CDR1 is DFQATT and CDR2 is SNEGSKA (reference sequence). The CDR3: CSAPDDGDNSPLHF. CDR3 DNA: TGCAGTGCCCCAGACGACGGGGATAATTCACCCCTCCACTTT.

The chain combines TRBV11-2 with TRBJ1-5; D perhaps matches TRBD1 (6 bases). The CDR3 has 15 residues. Trimming left V 0 bases short and J 5 bases short, with 11 bases between. CDR1 is SGHAT, CDR2 FQNNGV, per germline. The CDR3 coding sequence is TGTGCCAGCAGCTTAGAAGCTGGGGGCTATCAGCCCCAGCATTTT. Amino acid sequence: CASSLEAGGYQPQHF.

The V gene is TRBV24-1, the J gene TRBJ1-1, with TRBD1 matching over 9 bases. The CDR3 loop spans 19 amino acids. Germline CDR1 and CDR2: KGHDR and SFDVKD. The junction had 18 bases not matched to a gene; V was cut back by 4 bases and J by 4 bases. CDR3 in amino acids: CATSEGASTGGHFGTEAFF. The CDR3 coding sequence is TGTGCCACCAGTGAGGGAGCCTCGACAGGGGGGCACTTTGGCACTGAAGCTTTCTTT.

Concerning this clonotype: Since no conserved phenylalanine or tryptophan closes the CDR3, a read error is the likely cause. This chain joins TRBV10-3 and TRBJ2-7; no reliable D call. V shed 0 bases and J shed 6 bases, with 15 bases lying between them. CDR1 and CDR2 from the germline V gene are ENHRY and SYGVKD. CDR3 length: 15 residues. The CDR3 DNA follows: TGTGCCATCAGTGAGTCCGCAAATGAGGATGGCGAGCAGTACTCC. Translating gives CAISESANEDGEQYS.

V gene TRBV19 combines with J gene TRBJ2-2; no firm D call. The CDR3 contains 14 residues. V dropped 1 base and J dropped 4 bases, with 7 bases sitting between them. CDR1 LNHDA and CDR2 SQIVND come from the germline V gene (reference sequence). The CDR3 nucleotides read TGTGCCAGTAGTATAGTGTGGGGCACCGGGGAGCTGTTTTTT. This encodes CASSIVWGTGELFF. The full variable domain, completed using reference TRBV19 and TRBJ2-2, is DGGITQSPKYLFRKEGQNVTLSCEQNLNHDAMYWYRQDPGQGLRLIYYSQIVNDFQKGDIAEGYSVSREKKESFPLTVTSAQKNPTAFYLCASSIVWGTGELFFGEGSRLTVL.

The rearrangement joins TRBV2 to TRBJ2-1; D gene unclear. Germline V gene data show CDR1 as SNHLY and CDR2 as FYNNEI. V was shortened by 8 bases and J by 9 bases, with 5 bases between the two germline ends. CDR3 length equals 9 residues. In DNA form, the CDR3 reads TGTGCCAGCGGACCTGAGCAGTTCTTC. Amino acid sequence: CASGPEQFF. Variable domain in full (rest from reference TRBV2 and TRBJ2-1): EPEVTQTPSHQVTQMGQEVILRCVPISNHLYFYWYRQILGQKVEFLVSFYNNEISEKSEIFDDQFSVERPDGSNFTLKIRSTKLEDSAMYFCASGPEQFFGPGTRLTVL.

This clonotype was found many times. This chain connects TRBV5-5 to TRBJ1-1; 9 bases match TRBD1. The CDR3 contains 14 residues. V dropped 3 bases and J dropped 4; count of bases not matched to a gene: 4. Per germline, CDR1 SGHKS and CDR2 YYEKEE (reference sequence). CDR3 in DNA: TGTGCCAGCAGCTGGGGACAGGGTAGCACTGAAGCTTTCTTT. Its translation: CASSWGQGSTEAFF.

This chain connects TRBV5-1 to TRBJ2-3, with D maybe TRBD2 (5 bases). Deletions cut 3 bases from V and 1 base from J, with 9 bases between. CDR3 length: 14 residues. Germline V gene sequence: CDR1 SGHRS, CDR2 YFSETQ. The chain's CDR3 is CASSSRRGTDTQYF. The CDR3 bases are TGCGCCAGCAGCTCCAGGCGGGGCACAGATACGCAGTATTTT.

This clonotype was seen ten or more times. The V gene is TRBV7-9, the J gene TRBJ2-1; a weak D match, TRBD2 (5 bases). The germline CDR1 and CDR2 sequences are SEHNR and FQNEAQ (reference sequence). The CDR3 loop spans 16 amino acids. V shed 2 bases and J shed 5 bases, with 16 bases lying between them. The CDR3 nucleotides read TGTGCCAGCAGCTTAATTCTCCGGGAAACAAACAATGAGCAGTTCTTC. It encodes CASSLILRETNNEQFF.

This clonotype has only a few counts. The chain recombines TRBV10-3 with TRBJ1-2; 9 positions match TRBD1. Looked up from germline, CDR1 is ENHRY and CDR2 is SYGVKD. The CDR3 consists of 15 residues. V dropped 4 bases and J dropped 7; count of bases not matched to a gene: 10. The CDR3 nucleotides read TGTGCCATCAGTGCGGCGGCGACAGGGGGGATTGGCTACACCTTC. Its protein product is CAISAAATGGIGYTF.

The rearrangement joins TRBV9 to TRBJ2-1, with TRBD2 identical over 9 bases. Per germline, CDR1 SGDLS and CDR2 YYNGEE. The V gene end was trimmed by 0 bases and the J gene end by 3 bases; junction bases not matched to a gene: 4. CDR3 length: 16 amino acids. The CDR3 bases are TGTGCCAGCAGCGTAGCCCCTAGCGGGAACTACAATGAGCAGTTCTTC. Translating gives CASSVAPSGNYNEQFF. Full variable domain (rest looked up from reference TRBV9 and TRBJ2-1): DSGVTQTPKHLITATGQRVTLRCSPRSGDLSVYWYQQSLDQGLQFLIQYYNGEERAKGNILERFSAQQFPDLHSELNLSSLELGDSALYFCASSVAPSGNYNEQFFGPGTRLTVL.

This clonotype showed up just once. This rearrangement joins TRBV7-8 to TRBJ2-2; a possible D gene is TRBD2 (6 bases). This CDR3 has 15 amino acids. V dropped 0 bases and J dropped 5 bases, with 10 bases sitting between them. CDR1 and CDR2 from the germline V gene are SGHVS and FQNEAQ. CDR3 protein: CASSLAVAVTGELFF. CDR3 in DNA: TGTGCCAGCAGCTTAGCGGTAGCGGTGACCGGGGAGCTGTTTTTT.